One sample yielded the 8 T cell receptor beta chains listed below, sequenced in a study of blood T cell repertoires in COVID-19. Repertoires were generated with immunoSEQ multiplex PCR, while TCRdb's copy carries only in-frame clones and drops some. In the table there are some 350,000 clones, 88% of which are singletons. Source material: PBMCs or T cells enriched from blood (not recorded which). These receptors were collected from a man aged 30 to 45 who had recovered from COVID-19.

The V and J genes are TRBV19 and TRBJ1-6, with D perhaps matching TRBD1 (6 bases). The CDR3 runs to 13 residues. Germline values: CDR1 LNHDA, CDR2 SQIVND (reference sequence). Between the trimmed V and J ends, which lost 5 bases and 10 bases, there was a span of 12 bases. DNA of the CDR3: TGTGCCAGTAGTTTGGACAGTCGCTCACCCCTCCACTTT. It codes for CASSLDSRSPLHF.

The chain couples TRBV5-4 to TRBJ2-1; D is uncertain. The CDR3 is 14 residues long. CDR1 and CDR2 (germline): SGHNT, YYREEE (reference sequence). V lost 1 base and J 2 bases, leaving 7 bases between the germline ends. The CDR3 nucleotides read TGTGCCAGCAGCTTGCCGGGTACCTACAATGAGCAGTTCTTC. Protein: CASSLPGTYNEQFF.

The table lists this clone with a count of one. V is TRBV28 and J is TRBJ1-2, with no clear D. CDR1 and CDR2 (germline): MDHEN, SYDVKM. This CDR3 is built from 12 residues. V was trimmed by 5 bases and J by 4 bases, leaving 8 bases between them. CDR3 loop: CASSRSGYGYTF. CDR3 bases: TGTGCCAGCAGTAGGAGCGGCTATGGCTACACCTTC.

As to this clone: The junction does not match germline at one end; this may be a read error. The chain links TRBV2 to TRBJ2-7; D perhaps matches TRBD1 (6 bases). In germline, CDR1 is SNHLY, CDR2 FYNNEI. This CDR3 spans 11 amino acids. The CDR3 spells CASSRMWDTIF. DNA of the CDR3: TGTGCCAGCAGCCGAATGTGGGACACCATCTTC. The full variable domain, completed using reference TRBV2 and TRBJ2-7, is EPEVTQTPSHQVTQMGQEVILRCVPISNHLYFYWYRQILGQKVEFLVSFYNNEISEKSEIFDDQFSVERPDGSNFTLKIRSTKLEDSAMYFCASSRMWDTIFGPGTRLTVT.

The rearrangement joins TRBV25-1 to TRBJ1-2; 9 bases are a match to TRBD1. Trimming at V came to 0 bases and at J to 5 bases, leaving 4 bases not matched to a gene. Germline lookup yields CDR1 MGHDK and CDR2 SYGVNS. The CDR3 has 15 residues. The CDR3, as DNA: TGTGCCAGCAGTGAATATAATGGACAGGGGTATGGCTACACCTTC. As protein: CASSEYNGQGYGYTF.

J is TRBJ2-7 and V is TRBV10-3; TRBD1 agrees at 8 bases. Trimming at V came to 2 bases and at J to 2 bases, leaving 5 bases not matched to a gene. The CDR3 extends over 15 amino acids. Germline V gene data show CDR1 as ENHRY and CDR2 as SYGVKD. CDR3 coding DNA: TGTGCCATCAGTGAGGGGGGACAGGCCCCCTACGAGCAGTACTTC. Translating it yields CAISEGGQAPYEQYF.

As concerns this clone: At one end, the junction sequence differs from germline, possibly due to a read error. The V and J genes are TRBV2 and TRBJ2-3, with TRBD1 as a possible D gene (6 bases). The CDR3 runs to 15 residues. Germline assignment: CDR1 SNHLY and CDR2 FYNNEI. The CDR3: CASSAGIDNRANWFF. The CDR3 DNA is TGTGCCAGCAGTGCAGGAATAGATAACAGGGCGAACTGGTTTTTT.

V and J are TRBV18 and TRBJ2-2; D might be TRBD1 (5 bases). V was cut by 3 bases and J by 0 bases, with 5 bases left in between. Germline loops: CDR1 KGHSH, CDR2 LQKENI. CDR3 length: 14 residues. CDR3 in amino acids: CASSPRANTGELFF. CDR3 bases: TGTGCCAGCTCACCCAGGGCGAACACCGGGGAGCTGTTTTTT.